The rows below give T cell receptor beta chains drawn from one sample of a study of T-cell memory formation after mild COVID-19. TCRdb used MiXCR to reprocess the 5' RACE reads, holding one entry per CDR3 protein. The sample shows about 390,000 distinct CDR3 sequences, about a sixth of them seen only once. What was sequenced was PBMCs or a T cell subset sorted from them (not recorded which). The receptors originated from a man between 18 and 35 years old who had mild COVID-19 (a few samples of this study predate the infection). Cell type and time point are not known. Both conserved end residues are part of each CDR3. The D gene is left open where the match is weak. Size is omitted from some rows. Given values are once, few, many or a class for expanded clones.

v_call	cdr3_length	clone_size	d_call	j_call	cdr3_nt	cdr3_aa
TRBV5-1	15	NA	NA	TRBJ1-1	TGCGCCAGCAGGGTTAGTTCTCAACTCAACACTGAAGCTTTCTTT	CASRVSSQLNTEAFF
TRBV28	14	NA	NA	TRBJ2-1	TGTGCCAGAAACAGGGTATGGTTCTACAATGAGCAGTTCTTC	CARNRVWFYNEQFF
TRBV28	11	few	NA	TRBJ1-2	TGTGCCAGCACTGGGTACTATGGCTACACCTTC	CASTGYYGYTF
TRBV7-3	17	NA	TRBD1	TRBJ2-2	TGTGCCAGCAGCCTTACGGGACAGGGGGCACGGACCGGGGAGCTGTTTTTT	CASSLTGQGARTGELFF
TRBV6-2/TRBV6-3	12	many	NA	TRBJ2-1	TGTGCCAGCAGACTCCGGGTTAATGAGCAGTTCTTC	CASRLRVNEQFF
TRBV4-2	16	many	TRBD1	TRBJ1-2	TGTGCCAGCAGCCACCTACAGGGGGCGGTTAACTATGGCTACACCTTC	CASSHLQGAVNYGYTF
TRBV2	15	NA	NA	TRBJ1-1	TGTGCCAGCAGTGGTAACAGGGTAAGGAGCACTGAAGCTTTCTTT	CASSGNRVRSTEAFF
TRBV10-3	13	once	NA	TRBJ2-2	TGTGCCATCAGTGAGTCCGCCCGCGGGGAGCTGTTTTTT	CAISESARGELFF
TRBV11-2	18	few	TRBD2	TRBJ2-1	TGTGCCAGCAGCCCAGGAGCGACTAGCGTCCCCTGGTACAATGAGCAGTTCTTC	CASSPGATSVPWYNEQFF
TRBV7-9	16	NA	NA	TRBJ2-1	TGTGCCAGCAGCACCCCACTTAGTCACCCCTACAATGAGCAGTTCTTC	CASSTPLSHPYNEQFF
TRBV6-4	14	NA	NA	TRBJ2-4	TGTACAACTCAGGGAACCTTAGCCAAAAACATTCAGTACTTC	CTTQGTLAKNIQYF
TRBV18	16	NA	TRBD1	TRBJ2-7	TGTGCCAGCTCACCTATATTGGGACAGGGGCTCTACGAGCAGTACTTC	CASSPILGQGLYEQYF
TRBV6-6	14	few	NA	TRBJ1-4	TGTGCCAGCACCTTACCTCGTGAGTTAGGAAAACTGTTTTTT	CASTLPRELGKLFF
TRBV24-1	17	NA	TRBD2	TRBJ2-5	TGTGCCACCAGTGATTTGCGCGGCGGGGGGCCGGGAGAGACCCAGTACTTC	CATSDLRGGGPGETQYF
TRBV7-2	13	NA	NA	TRBJ2-2	TGTGCCAGCAGCCCTCATTTGGGCGGGGAGCTGATTTTT	CASSPHLGGELIF